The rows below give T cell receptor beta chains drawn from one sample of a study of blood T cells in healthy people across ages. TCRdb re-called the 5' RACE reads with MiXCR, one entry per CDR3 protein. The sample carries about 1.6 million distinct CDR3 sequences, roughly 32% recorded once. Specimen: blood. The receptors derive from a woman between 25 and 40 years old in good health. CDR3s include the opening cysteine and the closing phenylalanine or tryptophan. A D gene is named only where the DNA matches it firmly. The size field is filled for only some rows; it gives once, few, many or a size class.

TGTGCCAGCATCCCAGGGCGGGAGCAATATGAGCAGTTCTTC,CASIPGREQYEQFF,-,TRBJ2-1,TRBD2,TRBV27
TGTGCCATCAAGGGACCAATCAGCACAGATACGCAGTATTTT,CAIKGPISTDTQYF,many,TRBJ2-3,-,TRBV10-3
TGCAGTGCTAGAGAAGGGACTAGCGGGAGATATGAGCAGTTCTTC,CSAREGTSGRYEQFF,-,TRBJ2-1,TRBD2,TRBV20-1
TGTGCCAGCAGCGTAGTAGGGAGCCAAGAGACCCAGTACTTC,CASSVVGSQETQYF,-,TRBJ2-5,-,TRBV9
TGCGCCAGCAGCGAGGGCCGGGACAGTCCTTTTTGGGATACGCAGTATTTT,CASSEGRDSPFWDTQYF,-,TRBJ2-3,TRBD1,TRBV5-1
TGTGCCAGCAGCGGCAGAATCTACGAGCAGTACTTC,CASSGRIYEQYF,few,TRBJ2-7,-,TRBV7-9
TGCAGCGTTCTGTGGGACGGGGGGGCAGATACGCAGTATTTT,CSVLWDGGADTQYF,many,TRBJ2-3,TRBD2,TRBV29-1
TGTGCCAGCAGCCACCTGGGTCTAGCGGGTAATGAGCAGTTCTTC,CASSHLGLAGNEQFF,-,TRBJ2-1,TRBD2,TRBV6-2/TRBV6-3
TGCAGTGTTAATCTTGCCAATGAGCAGTTCTTC,CSVNLANEQFF,-,TRBJ2-1,-,TRBV20-1
TGTGCCAGCAGCCAAGATACCCGGGGCGGAGGGTACTTC,CASSQDTRGGGYF,many,TRBJ2-5,-,TRBV3-1
TGTGCCAGCAGTTTATCTAGCGCCCTCGGGGAGACCCAGTACTTC,CASSLSSALGETQYF,few,TRBJ2-5,-,TRBV6-1
TGCGCCAGCAGCGGAGCCGGGACATCCACAGATACGCAGTATTTT,CASSGAGTSTDTQYF,-,TRBJ2-3,-,TRBV5-1
TGCAGCGTTGTTGGGGGGAGGGCCGACACAGATACGCAGTATTTT,CSVVGGRADTDTQYF,many,TRBJ2-3,TRBD2,TRBV29-1
TGTGCCAGCAGTTATTTCGGGCTGTTCAATGAGCAGTTCTTC,CASSYFGLFNEQFF,few,TRBJ2-1,-,TRBV6-5
TGCGCCAGCAGCCAAGCTCACCTAGCGGGAGTCCCCAGAAGCTCCTACGAGCAGTACTTC,CASSQAHLAGVPRSSYEQYF,-,TRBJ2-7,TRBD2,TRBV4-1
TGTGCCAGCAGAGTCGACCAGGTTGAACAGCCCCAGCATTTT,CASRVDQVEQPQHF,-,TRBJ1-5,-,TRBV5-5
TGTGCCACCGAACAGGGAAATAGGTACGAGCAGTACTTC,CATEQGNRYEQYF,-,TRBJ2-7,-,TRBV28
TGCGCCAGCAGCCTGGAGGAGGGGACTACCTATCACACAGATACGCAGTATTTT,CASSLEEGTTYHTDTQYF,-,TRBJ2-3,TRBD2,TRBV5-1
TGCGCCAGCAGCCACCCCGACACGGGGCAGTACTTC,CASSHPDTGQYF,-,TRBJ2-4,-,TRBV4-1
TGCGCCAGCAGCCAAGATCCGGGGGAGGGCCTCACAGATACGCAGTATTTT,CASSQDPGEGLTDTQYF,few,TRBJ2-3,TRBD2,TRBV4-1
TGTGCCAGCAGTGTTTCTTTCGTCTATGGCTACACCTTC,CASSVSFVYGYTF,-,TRBJ1-2,-,TRBV6-1
TGCAGTGCTAGAGATAGACTGGGCAGGGGGACTGAAAAACTGTTTTTT,CSARDRLGRGTEKLFF,few,TRBJ1-4,TRBD1,TRBV20-1
TGCAGTGCTAGAGTCGGTAGCGGGGTCACAGATACGCAGTATTTT,CSARVGSGVTDTQYF,-,TRBJ2-3,TRBD2,TRBV20-1
TGTGCCAGCAGGGCAGTTGGGTCGAGCAAGGGACACTTTCGGGATGAGCAGTTCTTC,CASRAVGSSKGHFRDEQFF,once,TRBJ2-1,-,TRBV7-3
TGTGCCAGCAGCACAACTAGCGGGCTATACGAGCAGTACTTC,CASSTTSGLYEQYF,few,TRBJ2-7,TRBD2,TRBV5-6
TGTGCCAGCAGTTTAACCAACTTGGGGAACACTGAAGCTTTCTTT,CASSLTNLGNTEAFF,-,TRBJ1-1,-,TRBV27
TGTGCCAGCAGCCCGGGGACAGGGATTATTAACGATGGCTACACCTTC,CASSPGTGIINDGYTF,few,TRBJ1-2,TRBD1,TRBV7-6
TGCAGTGCTAGTGAGGCGACTAGCCCCACAGATACGCAGTATTTT,CSASEATSPTDTQYF,few,TRBJ2-3,TRBD2,TRBV20-1
TGTGCCACCAGCAGAGATGGGGAGTTCCCCTACAATGAGCAGTTCTTC,CATSRDGEFPYNEQFF,many,TRBJ2-1,-,TRBV15
TGCAGTGCGAGGACTAGCGGGAGTATATATGGCACAGATACGCAGTATTTT,CSARTSGSIYGTDTQYF,-,TRBJ2-3,TRBD2,TRBV20-1
TGTGCCAGCAGTTATGCTTCGGGGGGGCTCCAAGAGACCCAGTACTTC,CASSYASGGLQETQYF,few,TRBJ2-5,TRBD2,TRBV27
TGTGCCAGCAGCGTCGACTGGAGCTCCTACAATGAGCAGTTCTTC,CASSVDWSSYNEQFF,few,TRBJ2-1,-,TRBV9
TGTGCCACCAGTGATTTGACCGAACCCAACTATGGCTACACCTTC,CATSDLTEPNYGYTF,few,TRBJ1-2,-,TRBV24-1
TGTGCCAGCAGGGCCCTTCAAGGGGAGCAGTTCTTC,CASRALQGEQFF,-,TRBJ2-1,-,TRBV28
TGCGCCAGCAGTTGGGGGCGCCGGGGCACTGAAGCTTTCTTT,CASSWGRRGTEAFF,-,TRBJ1-1,-,TRBV5-1
TGCAGTGCTAGTATAGCCCTGATGACAGATACGCAGTATTTT,CSASIALMTDTQYF,-,TRBJ2-3,-,TRBV20-1